The T cell receptor (beta chain) under discussion was sequenced for a study of spatial heterogeneity in lung cancer. Via MiXCR, TCRdb re-called the 5' RACE reads, giving one row per CDR3 protein. The repertoire holds 48,000 or so distinct CDR3 sequences, with roughly 5% as singletons. This clonotype occurred many times. This sample's time point: sample taken at primary tumor resection. No cell sorting; template was whole RNA from tumor, lung tissue or PBMC. CDR3 size: 12 residues. In germline, CDR1 is DFQATT, CDR2 SNEGSKA (reference sequence). The ends were cut back, 6 bases at V and 7 bases at J, with 16 bases in the middle.

Material: PBMCs, obtained at surgery. This chain joins TRBV20-1 and TRBJ2-7; TRBD1 is a possible D gene (6 bases). The receptor's source is a male donor with early-stage non-small cell lung cancer. The CDR3 loop reads CSAPDGTSEQYF. The CDR3, as DNA: TGCAGTGCCCCTGATGGGACATCGGAGCAGTACTTC.